The sequence of this TCR beta chain was determined in a study of blood T cell repertoires in COVID-19. Trimming took 1 base from V and 3 from J, leaving 15 bases between them. Germline-derived CDR1 and CDR2 are SGHAT and FQNNGV. CDR3 size: 17 residues. The method was immunoSEQ multiplex PCR; TCRdb's version includes in-frame clones alone and lacks a portion of them. Of about 140,000 clones listed, 60% to 80% are singletons. Cohort placement rested on clinical history that participants reported themselves. The chain employs TRBV11-2 and TRBJ1-4; D is undetermined. The receptor comes from a woman aged 45 to 65 who had recovered from COVID-19. The specimen was PBMCs or T cells enriched from blood (not recorded which). The CDR3, as DNA: TGTGCCAGCAGCTTAGCAGGCGTCAGAGTATCTAATGAAAAACTGTTTTTT. Translated: CASSLAGVRVSNEKLFF.